The clone carrying this T cell receptor beta chain was detected only once. This sample was included in a study of blood T cell repertoires in COVID-19. Across the study: Sources were T cells, B-cell-depleted T cells, or PBMCs; the material itself was cDNA or gDNA.

TCRdb's table, derived via immunoSEQ multiplex PCR, lists solely in-frame clones and lacks some. Of over 200,000 clones in the sample, 80% to 90% were seen once. Enrollees, roughly 18 to 90 years old, lived in about two dozen US areas. The CDR3 contains 15 residues. V trimming: 2 bases; J trimming: 2 bases; junction bases outside the gene matches: 2. Per the germline V gene, CDR1 is MDHEN and CDR2 is SYDVKM. The gene calls are TRBV28 and TRBJ1-5, with TRBD1 matching over 8 bases. The TCR was taken from a man aged 18 to 29 with acute COVID-19. The sequenced material came from PBMCs or T cells enriched from blood (not recorded which). CDR3 nucleotide sequence: TGTGCCAGCAGTTTAACAGGGGGTCGCAATCAGCCCCAGCATTTT. As protein: CASSLTGGRNQPQHF.